Each of the 8 T cell receptor beta chains below was sequenced from the same sample in a study of cytomegalovirus exposure and HLA in healthy donors. Assay used: immunoSEQ multiplex PCR; TCRdb lists only in-frame clones, some missing. This repertoire shows tens of thousands of clones, about nine tenths found once; its top ten account for roughly 8.4%. Sequencing was done on a sample of PBMCs. The receptor source for this set is a woman aged 18 to 35 in good health and CMV-seropositive.

The chain uses TRBV19 and TRBJ2-1; a weak D match, TRBD2 (5 bases). This CDR3 region has 17 residues. Trimming cost V 5 bases and J 2 bases, with 19 bases left between them. Germline loops: CDR1 LNHDA, CDR2 SQIVND (reference sequence). CDR3 bases: TGTGCCAGTAGTCTCTATCTCTTCGGGGTAACCTACAATGAGCAGTTCTTC. Translation gives CASSLYLFGVTYNEQFF.

The chain has TRBV27 and TRBJ1-1; perhaps TRBD1 as D (6 bases). Germline V gene lookup returns CDR1 MNHEY and CDR2 SMNVEV (reference sequence). The V end lost 0 bases, the J end lost 0 bases, and 8 bases lay between the germline ends. This CDR3 has 15 amino acids. This CDR3 reads CASSLSAGVNTEAFF. The CDR3 nucleotides read TGTGCCAGCAGTTTATCGGCAGGGGTGAACACTGAAGCTTTCTTT.

The chain employs TRBV9 and TRBJ1-2; 7 bases are a match to TRBD1. The CDR3 is 16 residues long. With 0 bases clipped from V and 0 bases from J, the junction kept 5 bases outside the gene matches. In germline, CDR1 is SGDLS, CDR2 YYNGEE. This CDR3 is CASSVAPTGTNYGYTF. The CDR3 DNA is TGTGCCAGCAGCGTAGCTCCGACAGGGACTAACTATGGCTACACCTTC.

The rearrangement uses TRBV6-1 and TRBJ2-7, with D possibly TRBD1 on 6 matching bases. The V end lost 0 bases, the J end lost 2 bases, and 11 bases lay between the germline ends. The CDR3 is made up of 15 amino acids. The germline gives CDR1 MNHNS, CDR2 SASEGT. This chain's CDR3 is CASSEARTVTYEQYF. The CDR3 DNA reads TGTGCCAGCAGTGAAGCAAGGACAGTCACCTACGAGCAGTACTTC.

This clone occurred a few times. In DNA, the CDR3 is TGTGCCAGCAGTCCGCATACCGACAGGGTCTATGGCTACACCTTC. This sequence encodes CASSPHTDRVYGYTF. V usage is TRBV14 and J usage is TRBJ1-2; 7 bases are shared with TRBD1. Germline trimming cut 6 bases from V and 4 bases from J; bases unmatched to any gene: 11. CDR3 length equals 15 residues. In germline, CDR1 is SGHDN, CDR2 FVKESK.

This clone was recorded once. The V and J genes are TRBV9 and TRBJ2-7; 7 bases align to TRBD1. Germline-derived CDR1 and CDR2 are SGDLS and YYNGEE. The CDR3 consists of 15 residues. The ends lost 3 bases at V and 2 bases at J; junction bases unmatched: 8. This CDR3 is CASSARDSNTYEQYF. The CDR3 nucleotides read TGTGCCAGCAGCGCCCGGGACAGCAACACCTACGAGCAGTACTTC.

The chain combines TRBV6-4 with TRBJ1-1; the D gene is possibly TRBD1 (6 bases). The CDR3 has 13 amino acids. Trimming took 6 bases from V and 4 from J, leaving 12 bases between them. Germline assignment: CDR1 MRHNA and CDR2 SNTAGT. The CDR3 is CASRQGIGTEAFF. The CDR3 DNA reads TGTGCCAGCAGACAGGGAATTGGCACTGAAGCTTTCTTT.

The rearrangement links TRBV27 to TRBJ1-2, with D unclear. V gave up 5 bases and J gave up 5 bases, with 12 bases separating them. The germline V gene has CDR1 MNHEY and CDR2 SMNVEV (reference sequence). CDR3 size: 13 residues. In nucleotides, the CDR3 is TGTGCCAGCAGTCCCCGTTCCGTTTATGGCTACACCTTC. Protein: CASSPRSVYGYTF.